These 17 T cell receptor beta chains share one sample of origin, sequenced in a study of T cell responses to AZD1222 COVID-19 vaccine. Libraries were prepared by immunoSEQ multiplex PCR; TCRdb keeps only in-frame clonotypes and omits some of them. Of 95,000 to 110,000 clones listed, roughly 90% were seen once; the top ten hold roughly 9%. The source was peripheral blood, collected 28 days after the second AZD1222 dose. These TCRs come from an adult who received the AZD1222 COVID-19 vaccine.

This clone rates as medium-sized (0.01 to 0.1%). The chain combines TRBV6-8 with TRBJ1-1; 8 bases map to TRBD1. Trimming took 6 bases from V and 4 from J; bases not matched to a gene: 13. Germline-derived CDR1 and CDR2 are MNHGY and SAAAGT. The length of the CDR3 is 16 residues. Written as DNA, the CDR3 is TGTGCCAGCAGCAACGGCCGCCCCACAGGGGGCACTGAAGCTTTCTTT. Protein: CASSNGRPTGGTEAFF.

V gene TRBV18 combines with J gene TRBJ2-1, with TRBD2 matching over 10 bases. This CDR3 comprises 17 residues. The germline CDR1 and CDR2 sequences are KGHSH and LQKENI. Trimming removed 4 bases from V and 5 bases from J; junction bases left unmatched: 11. The DNA of the CDR3 is TGTGCCAGCTCACGTGGGGCCCTAGCGGGAGTAAACAATGAGCAGTTCTTC. This codes for CASSRGALAGVNNEQFF.

This chain joins TRBV13 and TRBJ2-7; TRBD2 matches 7 bases. V gave up 5 bases and J gave up 5 bases; unmatched junction bases: 9. Germline lookup yields CDR1 PRHDT and CDR2 FYEKMQ (reference sequence). The CDR3 consists of 14 residues. The CDR3 DNA sequence: TGTGCCAGCAGCGAACCGGGGGAGGGAAACGAGCAGTACTTC. This gives the protein CASSEPGEGNEQYF.

The chain recombines TRBV7-3 with TRBJ2-2; 9 nucleotides match TRBD1. Germline CDR1 reads SGHTA; CDR2 reads FQGTGA. Trimming removed 5 bases from V and 4 bases from J; junction bases left unmatched: 8. CDR3 length: 16 amino acids. The CDR3 spells CASSPTGTGSTGELFF. In nucleotides, the CDR3 is TGTGCCAGCAGCCCCACAGGGACAGGGAGCACCGGGGAGCTGTTTTTT.

The chain joins TRBV4-2 to TRBJ2-2; D gene unclear. Germline values: CDR1 LGHNA, CDR2 YNFKEQ. This CDR3 has 16 residues. The V end was cut by 0 bases, the J end by 4 bases, with 12 bases between. The CDR3 loop is CASSQDPTHSTGELFF. CDR3 DNA: TGTGCCAGCAGCCAAGATCCGACCCATAGCACCGGGGAGCTGTTTTTT.

This chain joins TRBV9 and TRBJ1-2; D not certain. Germline V CDR1 and CDR2: SGDLS, YYNGEE. The V end was cut by 4 bases, the J end by 8 bases, with 21 bases between. The CDR3 is 15 residues long. CDR3 residues: CASSPLGWISGGYTF. In DNA form, the CDR3 reads TGTGCCAGCAGCCCACTTGGTTGGATTTCGGGGGGCTACACCTTC.

The chain has TRBV19 and TRBJ2-7; perhaps TRBD1 as D (6 bases). V lost 3 bases and J lost 1, with 13 bases in between. Per the germline V gene, CDR1 is LNHDA and CDR2 is SQIVND (reference sequence). This CDR3 spans 15 amino acids. CDR3 bases: TGTGCCAGTAGTATTCCAGGGGAGAGGTCCTACGAGCAGTACTTC. This gives the protein CASSIPGERSYEQYF.

This clone has just one count. The chain carries TRBV2 and TRBJ1-1; D uncertain. This CDR3 is 12 amino acids long. V gave up 0 bases and J gave up 4 bases, with 3 bases separating them. In germline, CDR1 is SNHLY, CDR2 FYNNEI. The CDR3 DNA follows: TGTGCCAGCAGTGAAGCGGGCACTGAAGCTTTCTTT. Protein: CASSEAGTEAFF.

This sequence joins TRBV7-9 and TRBJ2-2; tentative D call: TRBD2 (5 bases). V was clipped by 5 bases and J by 0 bases, with 7 bases between them. The CDR3 totals 14 residues. Germline CDR1 is SEHNR and CDR2 is FQNEAQ (reference sequence). CDR3 region: CASSQDSNTGELFF. The CDR3 DNA is TGTGCCAGCAGCCAGGACTCGAACACCGGGGAGCTGTTTTTT.

This clone was picked up one time. The V call is TRBV20-1, the J call TRBJ2-5, with D possibly called TRBD1 or TRBD2 (5 bases each). Germline V gene sequence: CDR1 DFQATT, CDR2 SNEGSKA (reference sequence). The CDR3 sequence is 13 residues long. Trimming shortened V by 3 bases and J by 2 bases, and 10 bases separated the two germline ends. The chain's CDR3 is CSASPGPQETQYF. As DNA, the CDR3 is TGCAGTGCTAGTCCGGGACCTCAAGAGACCCAGTACTTC.

This clone has only one observation. The V and J genes are TRBV30 and TRBJ1-1; D is uncertain. Germline values: CDR1 GTSNPN, CDR2 SVGIG (reference sequence). This CDR3 is 12 amino acids long. Trimming took 4 bases from V and 2 from J, leaving 8 bases between them. CDR3 coding DNA: TGTGCCTGGACTCCGGTCAACACTGAAGCTTTCTTT. It is translated as CAWTPVNTEAFF.

V usage is TRBV6-5 and J usage is TRBJ1-1, with D hard to call. This CDR3 comprises 14 residues. The germline V gene encodes CDR1 MNHEY and CDR2 SVGAGI. Trimming left V 2 bases short and J 2 bases short, with 9 bases between. This chain's CDR3 is CASSYPSTNTEAFF. CDR3 sequence (DNA): TGTGCCAGCAGTTACCCCTCAACAAACACTGAAGCTTTCTTT.

V and J are TRBV2 and TRBJ1-4; D gene ambiguous. Looked up from germline, CDR1 is SNHLY and CDR2 is FYNNEI. The V and J ends lost 4 bases and 4 bases respectively, with 13 bases between them. The CDR3 length is 15 residues. CDR3 amino acids: CASSVLGLDNEKLFF. The CDR3, as DNA: TGTGCCAGCAGTGTTTTAGGTTTGGATAATGAAAAACTGTTTTTT.

The chain employs TRBV6-6 and TRBJ1-1; D might be TRBD1 (6 bases). Trimming cost V 2 bases and J 0 bases, with 7 bases left between them. Germline lookup yields CDR1 MNHNY and CDR2 SVGAGI (reference sequence). This CDR3 has 14 amino acids. CDR3 bases: TGTGCCAGCAGTTACGGGACATTGAACACTGAAGCTTTCTTT. Protein sequence: CASSYGTLNTEAFF.

The DNA for the CDR3 is TGTGCCACCAGTGATCGCGGATACACCTCAACCGGGGAGCTGTTTTTT. It translates to CATSDRGYTSTGELFF. V gene TRBV24-1 combines with J gene TRBJ2-2; unclear D gene. Germline lookup yields CDR1 KGHDR and CDR2 SFDVKD. The V end lost 3 bases, the J end lost 5 bases, and 15 bases lay between the germline ends. The CDR3 contains 16 residues.

The chain carries TRBV10-3 and TRBJ2-2; TRBD2 matches at 10 bases. V gave up 4 bases and J gave up 6 bases; unmatched junction bases: 2. Germline V gene sequence: CDR1 ENHRY, CDR2 SYGVKD. This CDR3 comprises 14 residues. The CDR3 bases are TGTGCCATCAGTGCCGGACTAGCGGCCGGGGAGCTGTTTTTT. Translated: CAISAGLAAGELFF.

The genes are TRBV10-3 and TRBJ2-1; no definite D call. Trimming took off 2 bases at V and 2 bases at J, with 4 bases between the two ends. Germline V lookup: CDR1 ENHRY, CDR2 SYGVKD. This CDR3 has 13 residues. CDR3 amino acids: CAISEPPYNEQFF. The CDR3 DNA follows: TGTGCCATCAGTGAGCCCCCCTACAATGAGCAGTTCTTC.